This T cell receptor beta chain is from a study of T cell responses to AZD1222 COVID-19 vaccine. Study results and caveats: Baseline seropositivity characterized only a handful of AZD1222 recipients. Sampling captured repertoires only after the peak T cell response. Spike-specific TCR breadth rose after two AZD1222 doses, and depth rose as well. White British ancestry dominated among donors, who included more females, and clonal diversity was possibly underestimated.

As regards this clone: Its matching antigen is unknown.

The protocol was immunoSEQ multiplex PCR, while the TCRdb copy is restricted to in-frame clones and leaves out a portion. The table records 150,000 to 200,000 clones, 90% of them present only once. This CDR3 is 14 amino acids long. V dropped 0 bases and J dropped 6 bases, with 12 bases sitting between them. Germline V gene sequence: CDR1 GTSNPN, CDR2 SVGIG (reference sequence). Source: peripheral blood, taken on day 0 of AZD1222 vaccination. The chain combines TRBV30 with TRBJ1-5; tentatively, D is TRBD1 (5 bases). The receptor was derived from an adult in good health. CDR3 coding DNA: TGTGCCTGGAGTGTTATGAGGGGCGCTCAGCCCCAGCATTTT. It is translated as CAWSVMRGAQPQHF.